The present T cell receptor beta chain was sequenced within a study of identical twins. Points from the study as a whole: Excess sharing between twins was weaker in beta out-of-frame sequences. Memory repertoires lacked the insertion deficit that abundant cord blood beta clonotypes showed.

The cDNA had a unique molecular identifier and a template-switch universal primer site. One entry per CDR3 protein, called by TCRdb with MiXCR from the 5' RACE reads. The data show 650,000 to 800,000 distinct CDR3 sequences, 8.5% to 9.5% seen once. The CDR3 consists of 14 residues. The germline V and J ends were trimmed by 0 bases and 5 bases, with 10 bases remaining between them. This clonotype was detected ten times or more. Its specificity is not known. The sample also formed part of further work on yellow fever vaccine responses in identical twins.

V usage is TRBV12-3 or TRBV12-4 and J usage is TRBJ2-5; D may be TRBD1 (6 bases). Sequenced sample: PBMCs. This sequence was found in a woman younger than 30 in good health. The chain's CDR3 is CASSLAQGRETQYF. CDR3 bases: TGTGCCAGCAGTTTAGCACAGGGTCGGGAGACCCAGTACTTC.